These T cell receptor beta chains were read from a single sample in a study of STAT5B mutations in CD4+ large granular lymphocyte leukemia. Sequencing was performed with immunoSEQ multiplex PCR; in TCRdb, only in-frame clones are kept and a portion is missing. The sample consists of more than 30,000 clones, more than 65% of them appearing once. Input material: CD4+ T cells from blood buffy coats. These receptors all come from a human donor in good health. CDR3s include the opening cysteine and the closing phenylalanine or tryptophan. A D gene is named only where the DNA matches it firmly. Clone size, where shown, is once, few, many, or a class for clones that have expanded.

J | size | D | V | DNA | CDR3
TRBJ1-1 | few | NA | TRBV30 | TGTGCCTGGAGTGTACTCCAGGTTGAAGCTTTCTTT | CAWSVLQVEAFF
TRBJ2-7 | once | TRBD1 | TRBV19 | TGTGCCAGTAGTATAGACTGGACAGGGAACGAGCAGTACTTC | CASSIDWTGNEQYF
TRBJ2-1 | NA | NA | TRBV9 | TGTGCCAGCAGCGCAACGTCTACCTATGATGGGGCCAATGAGCAGTTCTTC | CASSATSTYDGANEQFF
TRBJ2-3 | NA | NA | TRBV6-5 | TGTGCCAGCAGTGTGTCGACGAAGGTAGATACGCAGTATTTT | CASSVSTKVDTQYF
TRBJ2-4 | once | TRBD2 | TRBV5-4 | TGTGCCAGCAGCTTGGTGGGGGGGGGAAACATTCAGTACTTC | CASSLVGGGNIQYF
TRBJ2-2 | once | NA | TRBV2 | TGTGCCAGCAGTGGGAGAGCCGGGACGGAGAACACCGGGGAGCTGTTTTTT | CASSGRAGTENTGELFF
TRBJ2-2 | medium-sized | TRBD2 | TRBV4-2 | TGTGCCAGCAGCCAAGAAGCAGCTAGCGGGAGCCTGAACACCGGGGAGCTGTTTTTT | CASSQEAASGSLNTGELFF
TRBJ1-6 | few | TRBD1 | TRBV7-9 | TGTGCCAGCAGCCTACAGGGGACCAATTCACCCCTCCACTTT | CASSLQGTNSPLHF
TRBJ2-2 | NA | TRBD1 | TRBV7-3 | TGTGCCAGCAGCTTAAAAGTGGGACAGGGGGCCGGGGAGCTGTTTTTT | CASSLKVGQGAGELFF
TRBJ1-5 | few | NA | TRBV2 | TGTGCCAGCAGTTCAGGGGCGCCGAGCAATCAGCCCCAGCATTTT | CASSSGAPSNQPQHF
TRBJ2-3 | NA | TRBD2 | TRBV30 | TGTGCCTGGAGAAGGCTTGGCGGGAGGCGAATAACAGATACGCAGTATTTT | CAWRRLGGRRITDTQYF
TRBJ2-1 | few | TRBD2 | TRBV5-6 | TGTGCCAGCAGCCCTCGACTAGCGGGGGGCCGGCGGGATGAGCAGTTCTTC | CASSPRLAGGRRDEQFF
TRBJ1-5 | NA | TRBD1 | TRBV2 | TGTGCCAGCAATACCGGGACAGGGAAGGGTCAGCCCCAGCATTTT | CASNTGTGKGQPQHF
TRBJ1-5 | NA | NA | TRBV10-1 | TGCGCCAGCAGTGAAGATAATCAGCCCCAGCATTTT | CASSEDNQPQHF
TRBJ1-1 | NA | NA | TRBV6-5 | TGTGCCAGCAGTTATGGACAGCACACTGAAGCTTTCTTT | CASSYGQHTEAFF
TRBJ1-5 | few | NA | TRBV27 | TGTGCCAGCAGCTTCTTGTCCCAACGTAATCAGCCCCAGCATTTT | CASSFLSQRNQPQHF
TRBJ1-2 | NA | NA | TRBV19 | TGTGCCAGTAGTATACGGGGGTTCTATGGCTACACCTTC | CASSIRGFYGYTF
TRBJ2-3 | NA | TRBD1 | TRBV28 | TGTGCCAGCAGTTTGGGGGGACAGGGTCTCTCAGATACGCAGTATTTT | CASSLGGQGLSDTQYF
TRBJ1-1 | NA | NA | TRBV6-4 | TGTGCCAGCAGTGACTCGAATAAGGGCACTGAAGCTTTCTTT | CASSDSNKGTEAFF
TRBJ1-1 | NA | NA | TRBV29-1 | TGCAGCGCAGCTTTGAACACTGAAGCTTTCTTT | CSAALNTEAFF
TRBJ2-7 | once | TRBD2 | TRBV11-3 | TGTGCCAGCAGCCTAACTGTCGCGGGAGGGGGTTACGAGCAGTACTTC | CASSLTVAGGGYEQYF
TRBJ1-4 | NA | TRBD1 | TRBV7-9 | TGTGCCAGCAGCTTTACAGGGGGCGCTAATGAAAAACTGTTTTTT | CASSFTGGANEKLFF
TRBJ2-3 | NA | TRBD2 | TRBV7-9 | TGTGCCAGCAGCTTAGCGCTAGCGGGGAACTCTGGCACAGATACGCAGTATTTT | CASSLALAGNSGTDTQYF
TRBJ2-1 | NA | NA | TRBV2 | TGTGCCAGCAGTGTGGGTAATGAGCAGTTCTTC | CASSVGNEQFF
TRBJ1-2 | NA | NA | TRBV19 | TGTGCCAGTAGTATAGAAACAGGAGCTAACTATGGCTACACCTTC | CASSIETGANYGYTF
TRBJ1-5 | few | NA | TRBV2 | TGTGCCAGCAGTGCCGGGGGGGCCAGCAATCAGCCCCAGCATTTT | CASSAGGASNQPQHF
TRBJ1-1 | NA | NA | TRBV18 | TGTGCCAGCTCACCACAGGGGAACACTGAAGCTTTCTTT | CASSPQGNTEAFF
TRBJ2-2 | NA | NA | TRBV7-9 | TGTGCCAGCAGCTTAGGAGGGACATCCTCTGGGGAGCTGTTTTTT | CASSLGGTSSGELFF
TRBJ1-2 | NA | NA | TRBV6-1 | TGTGCCAGCAGTGTGGGGCTTGGTGGCTACACCTTC | CASSVGLGGYTF
TRBJ2-7 | few | TRBD1 | TRBV11-1 | TGTGCCAGCAGCCACGTCGGGACAGGGGGCGAGCAGTACTTC | CASSHVGTGGEQYF
TRBJ1-2 | NA | NA | TRBV19 | TGTGCCAGTAGTATTCCCGGGACGGGCTATGGCTACACCTTC | CASSIPGTGYGYTF
TRBJ1-5 | NA | NA | TRBV13 | TGTGCCAGCAGCTTTTTGAACAGCAATCAGCCCCAGCATTTT | CASSFLNSNQPQHF
TRBJ2-7 | NA | NA | TRBV21-1 | TGTGCCAGCAGCAGAACTAGCACTCCCTACGAGCAGTACTTC | CASSRTSTPYEQYF
TRBJ2-1 | NA | NA | TRBV12-5 | TGTGCTAGTGGTTTGGTCGGGGATGGGGAGCAGTTCTTC | CASGLVGDGEQFF
TRBJ2-3 | NA | NA | TRBV5-1 | TGCGCCAGCAGCTTGGGGTTGATGGGCCCAAGCACAGATACGCAGTATTTT | CASSLGLMGPSTDTQYF
TRBJ2-7 | NA | NA | TRBV29-1 | TGCAGCGTTGTAGGGACAAAGAACTACGAGCAGTACTTC | CSVVGTKNYEQYF
TRBJ2-3 | NA | NA | TRBV7-2 | TGTGCCAGCAGCTCCCCTAGGGCCGATACGCAGTATTTT | CASSSPRADTQYF
TRBJ2-7 | NA | NA | TRBV27 | TGTGCCAGCAGTTTAAAGCCCGGTGGGGGCTACGAGCAGTACTTC | CASSLKPGGGYEQYF
TRBJ2-1 | NA | TRBD2 | TRBV30 | TGTGCCTGGAGACCGGGACTAGCGATCTCCTACAATGAGCAGTTCTTC | CAWRPGLAISYNEQFF
TRBJ2-2 | NA | NA | TRBV5-1 | TGCGCCAGCTCTACCACGGTCTCCGGGGAGCTGTTTTTT | CASSTTVSGELFF
TRBJ2-5 | once | TRBD2 | TRBV7-3 | TGTGCCAGCAGCTTGCTAGCGGGGGTACAAGAGACCCAGTACTTC | CASSLLAGVQETQYF